A selection of T cell receptor beta chains follows, all from one sample in a study of T cells in Graves' hyperthyroidism and ophthalmopathy. TCRdb analysed the multiplex PCR reads with MiXCR anew, one entry per CDR3 protein. The sample contains about 510,000 distinct CDR3 sequences, roughly 15% of which appear only once. Specimen: blood. The receptors stem from a woman aged 35 to 49 with Graves' hyperthyroidism. CDR3s include the opening cysteine and the closing phenylalanine or tryptophan. Each record gives: J gene, V gene, CDR3 protein.

J: TRBJ2-1
V: TRBV15
CDR3: CATSRAGGSASEQFF

J: TRBJ1-5
V: TRBV2
CDR3: CASSESGTVNQPQHF

J: TRBJ2-5
V: TRBV28
CDR3: CASMERAGGETQYF

J: TRBJ2-7
V: TRBV12-3/TRBV12-4
CDR3: CASSPGQGETYEQYF

J: TRBJ2-1
V: TRBV9
CDR3: CASSVNSGESYNEQFF

J: TRBJ1-1
V: TRBV20-1
CDR3: CSARDIGALGGWKTEAFF

J: TRBJ2-7
V: TRBV28
CDR3: CASRRTAPGSYEQYF

J: TRBJ2-2
V: TRBV3-1
CDR3: CASSQVYTGRATGELFF

J: TRBJ2-2
V: TRBV9
CDR3: CASSPPRATGELFF

J: TRBJ2-7
V: TRBV28
CDR3: CASSLWPYEQYF

J: TRBJ2-1
V: TRBV9
CDR3: CASSAGLAGRSYNEQFF

J: TRBJ2-3
V: TRBV29-1
CDR3: CSVEAGELRVDTQYF

J: TRBJ2-5
V: TRBV2
CDR3: CASRDDRVETQYF

J: TRBJ1-2
V: TRBV29-1
CDR3: CSARTGAVEGYTF

J: TRBJ2-3
V: TRBV29-1
CDR3: CSGEGLATNTDTQYF

J: TRBJ2-1
V: TRBV19
CDR3: CASRTQGEDPYNEQFF

J: TRBJ2-2
V: TRBV28
CDR3: CASSLGAGMNTGELFF

J: TRBJ2-1
V: TRBV20-1
CDR3: CSARKAGGLFF

J: TRBJ2-7
V: TRBV5-1
CDR3: CASSLPTGGGYEQYF

J: TRBJ2-7
V: TRBV27
CDR3: CASRTAGGYEQYF

J: TRBJ2-7
V: TRBV5-1
CDR3: CASEPGHSVGEQYF

J: TRBJ2-3
V: TRBV20-1
CDR3: CSARLRLAALTDTQYF

J: TRBJ2-1
V: TRBV15
CDR3: CATSARGTGGWNEQFF

J: TRBJ2-7
V: TRBV14
CDR3: CASSQDGGTLLRREQYF

J: TRBJ2-6
V: TRBV19
CDR3: CASNGAAGGPGANVLTF

J: TRBJ2-3
V: TRBV7-9
CDR3: CASSLGRADASTDTQYF

J: TRBJ2-7
V: TRBV15
CDR3: CATSRGLAGTISGEQYF

J: TRBJ1-4
V: TRBV11-2
CDR3: CASNLGTNEKLFF

J: TRBJ1-1
V: TRBV30
CDR3: CAWTGGNTEAFF

J: TRBJ2-5
V: TRBV7-9
CDR3: CASSPGTSGVETQYF

J: TRBJ1-2
V: TRBV29-1
CDR3: CSGHRADGYTF